The next 20 T cell receptor beta chains were all read from a single sample in a study of T cell clones after liver transplantation. Assay used: immunoSEQ multiplex PCR; TCRdb lists only in-frame clones, some missing. The data show under 150,000 clones, around nine tenths seen once. This material consisted of CD4+ T cells from blood, taken 12 months after liver transplant. The receptors were gathered from a human patient who received a liver transplant. Some T cells could come from the graft donor.

The rearrangement links TRBV6-1 to TRBJ1-5; 8 bases are a match to TRBD1. The CDR3 has 13 amino acids. The ends lost 3 bases at V and 7 bases at J; junction bases unmatched: 2. Germline lookup yields CDR1 MNHNS and CDR2 SASEGT. The CDR3 here is CASSEDRAQPQHF. The CDR3 coding sequence is TGTGCCAGCAGTGAGGACAGGGCCCAGCCCCAGCATTTT.

The chain has TRBV28 and TRBJ2-7; 9 positions agree with TRBD2. Losses at the gene ends were 5 bases for V and 3 bases for J; bases not matched to a gene: 5. Germline V lookup: CDR1 MDHEN, CDR2 SYDVKM. This CDR3 contains 14 residues. For the CDR3, the DNA is TGTGCCAGCAGTCCCGGAGCGGGAGGCTACGAGCAGTACTTC. Translated, it gives CASSPGAGGYEQYF.

On this clone: A read error may account for a junction end that differs from germline. The chain combines TRBV11-3 with TRBJ2-2; D uncertain. Germline CDR1 SGHNT, CDR2 YENEEA. This CDR3 region has 11 residues. Here the CDR3 DNA reads TGTGCCAGCAGCTTAGTTGGGGAACTGTTTTTT. Encoded protein: CASSLVGELFF. Variable domain in full (rest from reference TRBV11-3 and TRBJ2-2): EAGVVQSPRYKIIEKKQPVAFWCNPISGHNTLYWYLQNLGQGPELLIRYENEEAVDDSQLPKDRFSAERLKGVDSTLKIQPAELGDSAVYLCASSLVGELFFGEGSRLTVL.

This chain uses TRBV7-3 with TRBJ1-1; D remains ambiguous. CDR1 SGHTA and CDR2 FQGTGA come from the germline V gene. Trimming left V 3 bases short and J 2 bases short, with 7 bases between. The CDR3 consists of 13 residues. For the CDR3, the DNA is TGTGCCAGCAGCTTCGACCCTAACACTGAAGCTTTCTTT. Translating gives CASSFDPNTEAFF.

CDR3 amino acids: CASSYSGWDGYTF. The CDR3 DNA follows: TGTGCCAGCAGTTACTCAGGTTGGGATGGCTACACCTTC. The chain combines TRBV6-9 with TRBJ1-2; unclear D gene. V dropped 3 bases and J dropped 6 bases, with 11 bases sitting between them. The length of the CDR3 is 13 residues. Looked up from germline, CDR1 is MNHGY and CDR2 is SVAAGI.

This sequence joins TRBV5-1 and TRBJ1-6; TRBD1 aligns across 7 bases. The CDR3 runs 14 residues. The germline CDR1 and CDR2 sequences are SGHRS and YFSETQ. The junction had 7 bases not matched to a gene; V was cut back by 2 bases and J by 11 bases. The CDR3 sequence: CASSLEQGKTPLHF. For the CDR3, the DNA is TGCGCCAGCAGCTTAGAACAGGGGAAAACACCCCTCCACTTT. Variable domain in full (rest from reference TRBV5-1 and TRBJ1-6): KAGVTQTPRYLIKTRGQQVTLSCSPISGHRSVSWYQQTPGQGLQFLFEYFSETQRNKGNFPGRFSGRQFSNSRSEMNVSTLELGDSALYLCASSLEQGKTPLHFGNGTRLTVT.

The gene calls are TRBV7-8 and TRBJ2-3; 8 nucleotides match TRBD2. CDR1 SGHVS and CDR2 FQNEAQ come from the germline V gene. V lost 7 bases to trimming and J lost 3 bases; unmatched junction nucleotides: 9. The length of the CDR3 is 15 residues. This CDR3 reads CASMPGGMSTDTQYF. Here the CDR3 DNA reads TGTGCCAGCATGCCGGGAGGGATGTCGACAGATACGCAGTATTTT.

The chain employs TRBV29-1 and TRBJ2-7, with TRBD1 identical over 7 bases. V gave up 7 bases and J gave up 0 bases; unmatched junction bases: 6. The CDR3 length is 13 residues. Germline V gene sequence: CDR1 SQVTM, CDR2 ANQGSEA. DNA of the CDR3: TGCAGCGCAGGGACAGATAGCTCCTACGAGCAGTACTTC. This sequence encodes CSAGTDSSYEQYF.

V is TRBV19 and J is TRBJ1-2, with TRBD1 matching over 7 bases. The CDR3 extends over 14 amino acids. V lost 3 bases and J lost 4; bases outside the gene matches: 5. Looked up from germline, CDR1 is LNHDA and CDR2 is SQIVND (reference sequence). As DNA, the CDR3 is TGTGCCAGTAGTATGGGACAGCCCGGCTATGGCTACACCTTC. Translated, it gives CASSMGQPGYGYTF. The variable domain in full, with the rest retrieved from reference TRBV19 and TRBJ1-2, is DGGITQSPKYLFRKEGQNVTLSCEQNLNHDAMYWYRQDPGQGLRLIYYSQIVNDFQKGDIAEGYSVSREKKESFPLTVTSAQKNPTAFYLCASSMGQPGYGYTFGSGTRLTVV.

Written as DNA, the CDR3 is TGTGCCAGCAGCCGTAATACAGGGTTGGGGACCTACGAGCAGTACTTC. Its translation is CASSRNTGLGTYEQYF. The chain employs TRBV7-2 and TRBJ2-7; D may be TRBD1 (6 bases). The CDR3 sequence is 16 residues long. The germline V gene encodes CDR1 SGHTA and CDR2 FQGNSA. The germline V and J ends were trimmed by 5 bases and 2 bases, with 19 bases remaining between them.

The chain is built from TRBV7-9 and TRBJ1-2, with D possibly matching TRBD1 (5 bases). The V end lost 0 bases, the J end lost 8 bases, and 16 bases lay between the germline ends. This CDR3 region has 15 residues. Germline values: CDR1 SEHNR, CDR2 FQNEAQ (reference sequence). The CDR3 bases are TGTGCCAGCAGCTTAGCTGGGATAGAGGGGAAAGGCTACACCTTC. It specifies CASSLAGIEGKGYTF.

The chain links TRBV4-3 to TRBJ1-4; D uncertain. This CDR3 comprises 20 residues. Germline V gives CDR1 LGHNA, CDR2 YSLEER. V was shortened by 1 base and J by 0 bases, with 21 bases between the two germline ends. CDR3 sequence: CASSQGIRLRNPTTNEKLFF. As DNA, the CDR3 is TGCGCCAGCAGCCAAGGTATTAGGCTCAGGAATCCAACAACTAATGAAAAACTGTTTTTT.

The chain recombines TRBV6-5 with TRBJ2-2; D unclear. Germline CDR1 reads MNHEY; CDR2 reads SVGAGI. The CDR3 covers 12 residues. The V end was cut by 5 bases, the J end by 6 bases, with 7 bases between. The CDR3 here is CASSLLSGELFF. DNA for the CDR3: TGTGCCAGCAGTCTCCTATCCGGGGAGCTGTTTTTT.

Only one count was recorded for this clone. The gene calls are TRBV5-5 and TRBJ2-7; weak D call: TRBD1 (6 bases). Germline CDR1 is SGHKS and CDR2 is YYEKEE (reference sequence). With 5 bases removed from V and 2 bases from J, the gap between germline ends came to 20 bases. This CDR3 spans 16 amino acids. CDR3 DNA sequence: TGTGCCAGCAGTTCCGTGCCCGGACAGTTCGCCTACGAGCAGTACTTC. Translated: CASSSVPGQFAYEQYF.

The rearrangement joins TRBV2 to TRBJ2-7; unclear D gene. CDR3 length equals 13 residues. V was cut by 2 bases and J by 3 bases, with 8 bases left in between. Germline-derived CDR1 and CDR2 are SNHLY and FYNNEI. Here the CDR3 DNA reads TGTGCCAGCAGTGAACTTCCCCTCTACGAGCAGTACTTC. It encodes CASSELPLYEQYF.

The chain couples TRBV28 to TRBJ1-5; D remains ambiguous. CDR3 size: 11 residues. V dropped 3 bases and J dropped 7 bases, with 4 bases sitting between them. Germline V gene lookup returns CDR1 MDHEN and CDR2 SYDVKM. CDR3 in amino acids: CASSLGQPQHF. For the CDR3, the DNA is TGTGCCAGCAGTTTGGGGCAGCCCCAGCATTTT. Filled out from reference TRBV28 and TRBJ1-5, the complete variable domain reads DVKVTQSSRYLVKRTGEKVFLECVQDMDHENMFWYRQDPGLGLRLIYFSYDVKMKEKGDIPEGYSVSREKKERFSLILESASTNQTSMYLCASSLGQPQHFGDGTRLSIL.

This clone occurred once. The rearrangement links TRBV2 to TRBJ2-7; 7 bases line up with TRBD1. This CDR3 comprises 12 residues. The junction had 6 bases not matched to a gene; V was cut back by 6 bases and J by 7 bases. CDR1 is SNHLY, CDR2 FYNNEI, per germline. The CDR3 coding sequence is TGTGCCAGCAGCCCGACACAGGGGGAGCAGTACTTC. This gives the protein CASSPTQGEQYF.

The chain employs TRBV5-4 and TRBJ2-7; 9 bases agree with TRBD1. The CDR3 extends over 14 amino acids. Germline loops: CDR1 SGHNT, CDR2 YYREEE (reference sequence). Trimming cost V 4 bases and J 5 bases; bases outside gene matches: 7. The CDR3 is CASSEGQGRDEQYF. CDR3 in DNA: TGTGCCAGCAGCGAGGGACAGGGAAGGGACGAGCAGTACTTC. The full variable domain, rest sourced from reference TRBV5-4 and TRBJ2-7, is ETGVTQSPTHLIKTRGQQVTLRCSSQSGHNTVSWYQQALGQGPQFIFQYYREEENGRGNFPPRFSGLQFPNYSSELNVNALELDDSALYLCASSEGQGRDEQYFGPGTRLTVT.

V usage is TRBV11-2 and J usage is TRBJ2-3; the match to TRBD2 covers 7 bases. CDR1 is SGHAT, CDR2 FQNNGV, per germline. The V gene end was trimmed by 1 base and the J gene end by 0 bases; junction bases not matched to a gene: 4. There are 16 residues in the CDR3. The CDR3 sequence is CASSLVASGSTDTQYF. CDR3 bases: TGTGCCAGCAGCTTAGTAGCTAGCGGTAGCACAGATACGCAGTATTTT.

V gene TRBV11-3 combines with J gene TRBJ1-1; D call uncertain. The CDR3 loop spans 13 amino acids. Trimming stripped 2 bases from V and 1 base from J, with 5 bases between. Per germline, CDR1 SGHNT and CDR2 YENEEA. CDR3 loop: CASSLNKNTEAFF. In DNA, the CDR3 is TGTGCCAGCAGCTTAAACAAGAACACTGAAGCTTTCTTT.